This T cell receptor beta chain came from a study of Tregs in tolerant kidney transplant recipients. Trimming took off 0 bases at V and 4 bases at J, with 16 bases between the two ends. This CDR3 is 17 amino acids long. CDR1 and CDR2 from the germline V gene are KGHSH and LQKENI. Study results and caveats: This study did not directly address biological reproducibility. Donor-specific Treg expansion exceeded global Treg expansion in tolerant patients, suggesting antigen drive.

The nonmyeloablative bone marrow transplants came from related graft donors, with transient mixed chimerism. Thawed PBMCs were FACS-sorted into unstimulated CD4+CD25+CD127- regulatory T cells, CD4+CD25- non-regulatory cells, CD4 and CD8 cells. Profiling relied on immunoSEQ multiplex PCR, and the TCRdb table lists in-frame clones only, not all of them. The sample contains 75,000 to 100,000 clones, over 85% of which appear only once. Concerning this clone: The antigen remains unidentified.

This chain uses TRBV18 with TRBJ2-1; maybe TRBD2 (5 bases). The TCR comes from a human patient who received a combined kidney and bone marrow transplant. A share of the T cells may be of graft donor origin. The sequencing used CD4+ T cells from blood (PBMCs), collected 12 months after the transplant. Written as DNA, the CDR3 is TGTGCCAGCTCACCACCGGTTCTAGCACCACAATACAATGAGCAGTTCTTC. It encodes CASSPPVLAPQYNEQFF.